This T cell receptor (beta chain) is from a study of shared clonotypes between healthy human individuals. Study-level information: Donors were a couple of women and a few men aged 18 to 49. Study-wide points: An effect of sequencing depth on clonotype sharing among donors was expected. Represented diversity (both genetic and exposure-history) was limited by the small number of donors.

Assay used: immunoSEQ multiplex PCR; TCRdb lists only in-frame clones, some missing. The table has a few million clones, more than 80% seen once. A remark on this clone: Its matching antigen is unknown.

Germline values: CDR1 MNHEY, CDR2 SMNVEV (reference sequence). The CDR3 totals 15 residues. V dropped 2 bases and J dropped 8; count of bases not matched to a gene: 11. The source material was naive CD4+ T cells sorted from blood. Noted subset: CD45RA+ positively selected. The V and J genes are TRBV27 and TRBJ1-2; TRBD1 matches 7 bases. The TCR was taken from a man aged 18 to 35 in good health. In DNA form, the CDR3 reads TGTGCCAGCAGTTTAGAGGCGGAGGGCAGGGGGGGCTACACCTTC. Its protein is CASSLEAEGRGGYTF.